What follows is one T cell receptor beta chain and its context. The antigen is not known. The data derive from a study of human T cells and chemical hapten exposure. Study information: Scalp application of diphenylcyclopropenone was performed weekly in patients across the entire roughly 25-week study. Per-sample TCR yields varied mainly from small pooled library volume differences. Findings and limits, study-wide: TCRs above 1 in 1000 frequency stayed constant with DPC sensitization.

The CDR3 has 12 residues. Per germline, CDR1 SNHLY and CDR2 FYNNEI. V lost 7 bases and J 13 bases, leaving 17 bases between the germline ends. Time point noted: patch test 2, 6 weeks after DPC sensitization. Stated treatment: therapeutic diphenylcyclopropenone sensitization with weekly scalp DPC. Total RNA was extracted from unfractionated whole blood. Individual cDNA molecules received unique molecular identifiers in the library. Each CDR3 protein is one row after TCRdb ran MiXCR on the RACE reads. The table records 35,000 to 45,000 distinct CDR3 sequences, roughly a tenth of them present only once. The clonotype was recovered from a woman aged 25 to 39 with alopecia areata. Some clones in this sample may be carry-over from other donors' samples. Sample: whole blood, taken in connection with sensitization to the hapten diphenylcyclopropenone (DPC). The chain uses TRBV2 and TRBJ2-1, with D tentatively TRBD1 or TRBD2 (6 bases each). In nucleotides, the CDR3 is TGTGCCAGCATAAGGGGGGAACGGAACCAGTTCTTC. The encoded protein is CASIRGERNQFF.